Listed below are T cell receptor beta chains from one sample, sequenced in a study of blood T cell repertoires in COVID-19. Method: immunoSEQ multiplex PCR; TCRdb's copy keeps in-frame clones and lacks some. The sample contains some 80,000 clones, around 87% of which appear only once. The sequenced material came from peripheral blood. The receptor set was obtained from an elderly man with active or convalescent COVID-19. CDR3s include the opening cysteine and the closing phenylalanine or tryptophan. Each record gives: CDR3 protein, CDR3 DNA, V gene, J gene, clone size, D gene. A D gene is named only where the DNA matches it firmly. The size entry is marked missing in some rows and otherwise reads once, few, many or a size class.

CDR3: CASKGQSLEAFF; DNA: TGTGCCAGCAAGGGACAGAGTCTTGAAGCTTTCTTT; V: TRBV7-9; J: TRBJ1-1; size: NA; D: TRBD1
CDR3: CASSPNQGGETQYF; DNA: TGCGCCAGCAGCCCGAACCAGGGAGGAGAGACCCAGTACTTC; V: TRBV5-1; J: TRBJ2-5; size: NA; D: NA
CDR3: CATSREVGRDNEQFF; DNA: TGTGCCACCAGCAGAGAGGTTGGGCGGGACAATGAGCAGTTCTTC; V: TRBV15; J: TRBJ2-1; size: NA; D: NA
CDR3: CASRIQGMNTEAFF; DNA: TGTGCCAGTAGGATACAGGGGATGAACACTGAAGCTTTCTTT; V: TRBV19; J: TRBJ1-1; size: NA; D: TRBD1
CDR3: CASSFGGGFQPQHF; DNA: TGTGCCAGCAGTTTTGGGGGGGGTTTTCAGCCCCAGCATTTT; V: TRBV28; J: TRBJ1-5; size: NA; D: NA
CDR3: CASSVRQGSEKLFF; DNA: TGTGCCAGCAGCGTTCGCCAGGGAAGCGAAAAACTGTTTTTT; V: TRBV9; J: TRBJ1-4; size: NA; D: NA
CDR3: CASSEQSNQPQHF; DNA: TGTGCCAGTAGTGAACAGAGCAATCAGCCCCAGCATTTT; V: TRBV19; J: TRBJ1-5; size: NA; D: NA
CDR3: CASSGNRQGLFRYTF; DNA: TGTGCCAGCAGCGGGAACCGACAGGGCCTTTTTCGCTACACCTTC; V: TRBV9; J: TRBJ1-2; size: once; D: TRBD1
CDR3: CASSLRGNGYTF; DNA: TGCGCCAGCAGCTTACGGGGTAATGGCTACACCTTC; V: TRBV5-1; J: TRBJ1-2; size: NA; D: NA
CDR3: CAWTGSEEKLFF; DNA: TGTGCCTGGACGGGGTCCGAAGAAAAACTGTTTTTT; V: TRBV30; J: TRBJ1-4; size: NA; D: NA
CDR3: CASSRDRGLTEAFF; DNA: TGTGCCAGCAGCCGGGACAGGGGATTGACTGAAGCTTTCTTT; V: TRBV7-3; J: TRBJ1-1; size: NA; D: TRBD1
CDR3: CASSRIRVVTETQYF; DNA: TGTGCCAGCAGTAGAATCAGGGTCGTTACAGAGACCCAGTACTTC; V: TRBV11-2; J: TRBJ2-5; size: NA; D: NA
CDR3: CAWNKFYGYTF; DNA: TGTGCCTGGAACAAGTTTTATGGCTACACCTTC; V: TRBV30; J: TRBJ1-2; size: once; D: NA
CDR3: CASSLGARGSGTGELFF; DNA: TGTGCCAGCAGCTTGGGCGCGCGGGGCTCGGGCACCGGGGAGCTGTTTTTT; V: TRBV5-4; J: TRBJ2-2; size: NA; D: NA
CDR3: CSAASSRANTEAFF; DNA: TGCAGCGCCGCATCATCCAGGGCGAACACTGAAGCTTTCTTT; V: TRBV29-1; J: TRBJ1-1; size: NA; D: NA
CDR3: CASSQSRDYITGELFF; DNA: TGCGCCAGCAGCCAATCGAGGGACTATATCACCGGGGAGCTGTTTTTT; V: TRBV4-1; J: TRBJ2-2; size: NA; D: TRBD2
CDR3: CASSILNTEAFF; DNA: TGTGCCAGTAGTATTTTAAACACTGAAGCTTTCTTT; V: TRBV19; J: TRBJ1-1; size: NA; D: NA
CDR3: CASSSTGTGGFITDTQYF; DNA: TGTGCCAGCAGCTCAACCGGGACAGGGGGTTTTATTACAGATACGCAGTATTTT; V: TRBV27; J: TRBJ2-3; size: NA; D: TRBD1
CDR3: CATSRSGTSGRVADTQYF; DNA: TGTGCCACCAGCAGGTCAGGGACTAGCGGGAGGGTGGCAGATACGCAGTATTTT; V: TRBV15; J: TRBJ2-3; size: few; D: TRBD2
CDR3: CASSLAASGTSTDTQYF; DNA: TGTGCCAGCAGTTTAGCGGCTAGCGGGACTAGCACAGATACGCAGTATTTT; V: TRBV27; J: TRBJ2-3; size: NA; D: TRBD2
CDR3: CASSDQGGRTEAFF; DNA: TGTGCCAGCAGTGACCAGGGAGGACGGACTGAAGCTTTCTTT; V: TRBV6-1; J: TRBJ1-1; size: NA; D: NA
CDR3: CASSLFTGTSGTDTQYF; DNA: TGTGCCAGCAGCTTATTTACCGGGACTAGCGGCACAGATACGCAGTATTTT; V: TRBV7-8; J: TRBJ2-3; size: NA; D: TRBD2
CDR3: CASSTMGGQTIGYNEQFF; DNA: TGCGCCAGCAGCACTATGGGGGGACAGACTATCGGCTACAATGAGCAGTTCTTC; V: TRBV5-1; J: TRBJ2-1; size: NA; D: NA
CDR3: CASSLDLSSYNSPLHF; DNA: TGCGCCAGCAGCTTGGATTTGAGCTCCTATAATTCACCCCTCCACTTT; V: TRBV5-1; J: TRBJ1-6; size: NA; D: NA
CDR3: CASSQQGREKLFF; DNA: TGTGCCAGCAGCCAGCAGGGCAGAGAAAAACTGTTTTTT; V: TRBV3-1/TRBV3-2; J: TRBJ1-4; size: NA; D: NA
CDR3: CASSLGGTGSPEAFF; DNA: TGTGCCAGCAGCTTAGGGGGGACAGGGTCACCTGAAGCTTTCTTT; V: TRBV11-2; J: TRBJ1-1; size: NA; D: TRBD1